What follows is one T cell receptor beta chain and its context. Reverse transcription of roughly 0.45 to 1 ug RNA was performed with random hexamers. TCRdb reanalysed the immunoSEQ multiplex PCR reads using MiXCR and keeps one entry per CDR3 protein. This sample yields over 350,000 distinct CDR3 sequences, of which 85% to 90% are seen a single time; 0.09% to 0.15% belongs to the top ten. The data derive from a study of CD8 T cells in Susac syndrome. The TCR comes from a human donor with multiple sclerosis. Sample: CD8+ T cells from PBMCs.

CDR3: CASSEGGPGELFF. In nucleotides, the CDR3 is TGTGCCAGCAGTGAAGGGGGCCCCGGGGAGCTGTTTTTT. The chain recombines TRBV2 with TRBJ2-2, with a weak D call TRBD1 (5 bases). Trimming removed 1 base from V and 6 bases from J, with 6 bases in between. Germline CDR1 and CDR2: SNHLY and FYNNEI. This CDR3 is 13 amino acids long.